The 6 T cell receptor beta chains below were found in one sample sequenced in a study of siplizumab effects on memory and regulatory T cells. Data came from immunoSEQ multiplex PCR; TCRdb stores just in-frame clones and leaves some out. This table holds 85,000 to 120,000 clones, around nine tenths found once. The sequenced material came from CD4+ T cells sorted from blood. The receptors originated from a human donor in good health.

This chain uses TRBV28 with TRBJ1-4; possible D gene TRBD1, 6 bases. CDR1 MDHEN and CDR2 SYDVKM come from the germline V gene. CDR3 length equals 14 residues. V was pared by 6 bases and J by 5 bases, with 13 bases between. The CDR3 DNA reads TGTGCCAGCAGGCCACAGGGCCGCAATGAAAAACTGTTTTTT. This codes for CASRPQGRNEKLFF.

This chain connects TRBV5-1 to TRBJ1-4; D is perhaps TRBD1 (5 bases). The germline V gene encodes CDR1 SGHRS and CDR2 YFSETQ. This CDR3 is built from 15 residues. Trimming took 5 bases from V and 0 from J, leaving 11 bases between them. The CDR3 region has the DNA TGCGCCAGCAGAAGACAGCCTGCAACTAATGAAAAACTGTTTTTT. This encodes CASRRQPATNEKLFF.

The J gene is TRBJ2-5, the V gene TRBV11-1; TRBD1 matches at 8 bases. V shed 3 bases, J shed 2 bases, and the junction held 5 bases outside the gene matches. Germline loops: CDR1 SGHAT, CDR2 FQDESV (reference sequence). The CDR3 extends over 15 amino acids. The CDR3 spells CASSFPGGRQETQYF. DNA of the CDR3: TGTGCCAGCAGCTTCCCAGGGGGCAGGCAAGAGACCCAGTACTTC.

In nucleotides, the CDR3 is TGTGCCAGCTCACTAACTAGCGACCGAAACATTCAGTACTTC. Translation gives CASSLTSDRNIQYF. V is TRBV18 and J is TRBJ2-4, with 7 bases matching TRBD2. J was trimmed by 6 bases and V by 4 bases; bases with no gene match: 6. This CDR3 has 14 amino acids. Germline assignment: CDR1 KGHSH and CDR2 LQKENI.

The chain joins TRBV9 to TRBJ2-7, with 7 bases lining up with TRBD1. The ends lost 4 bases at V and 1 base at J; junction bases unmatched: 8. CDR1 SGDLS and CDR2 YYNGEE come from the germline V gene. This CDR3 comprises 15 residues. CDR3 sequence (DNA): TGTGCCAGCAGCCGAGGGGACAGCTTATCCTACGAGCAGTACTTC. It is translated as CASSRGDSLSYEQYF.

The V and J genes are TRBV18 and TRBJ1-3, with 11 nucleotides matching TRBD1. This CDR3 comprises 16 residues. CDR1 and CDR2 (germline): KGHSH, LQKENI. V lost 6 bases, J lost 1 base, and 5 bases stayed unmatched. The CDR3 reads CASSTGQGASGNTIYF. In DNA form, the CDR3 reads TGTGCCAGCTCGACAGGACAGGGGGCGTCTGGAAACACCATATATTTT. The variable domain in full, completed from reference TRBV18 and TRBJ1-3, reads NAGVMQNPRHLVRRRGQEARLRCSPMKGHSHVYWYRQLPEEGLKFMVYLQKENIIDESGMPKERFSAEFPKEGPSILRIQQVVRGDSAAYFCASSTGQGASGNTIYFGEGSWLTVV.